This T cell receptor (beta chain) was sequenced during a study of shared clonotypes between healthy human individuals. Study as a whole: A couple of women and three men aged 18 to 49 made up the donors. Overall study findings and caveats: Clonotypes shared by all four sorted-subset donors had higher generation probabilities than non-shared clonotypes.

Splitting of CD4+ cells produced CD45RA+ naive and CD45RA-negative memory subsets. Regarding this clone: Its specificity is not known.

Each subset's genomic DNA was split evenly across several immunoSEQ plates. The data were produced by immunoSEQ multiplex PCR, yet TCRdb's version contains in-frame clones alone and is incomplete. Here the sample spans over 850,000 clones, about four fifths being singletons. Germline CDR1 is LNHDA and CDR2 is SQIVND (reference sequence). The CDR3 spans 12 residues. The ends were cut back, 3 bases at V and 7 bases at J, with 9 bases in the middle. Input material: memory CD4+ T cells from PBMCs. Subset reported: CD45RA-negative fraction. The rearrangement joins TRBV19 to TRBJ2-5; unclear D gene. This TCR was recovered from a man younger than 35 in good health. Some clones in this sample may be carry-over from other donors' samples. CDR3: CASSIGGGTQYF. CDR3 DNA sequence: TGTGCCAGTAGTATTGGTGGCGGGACCCAGTACTTC.